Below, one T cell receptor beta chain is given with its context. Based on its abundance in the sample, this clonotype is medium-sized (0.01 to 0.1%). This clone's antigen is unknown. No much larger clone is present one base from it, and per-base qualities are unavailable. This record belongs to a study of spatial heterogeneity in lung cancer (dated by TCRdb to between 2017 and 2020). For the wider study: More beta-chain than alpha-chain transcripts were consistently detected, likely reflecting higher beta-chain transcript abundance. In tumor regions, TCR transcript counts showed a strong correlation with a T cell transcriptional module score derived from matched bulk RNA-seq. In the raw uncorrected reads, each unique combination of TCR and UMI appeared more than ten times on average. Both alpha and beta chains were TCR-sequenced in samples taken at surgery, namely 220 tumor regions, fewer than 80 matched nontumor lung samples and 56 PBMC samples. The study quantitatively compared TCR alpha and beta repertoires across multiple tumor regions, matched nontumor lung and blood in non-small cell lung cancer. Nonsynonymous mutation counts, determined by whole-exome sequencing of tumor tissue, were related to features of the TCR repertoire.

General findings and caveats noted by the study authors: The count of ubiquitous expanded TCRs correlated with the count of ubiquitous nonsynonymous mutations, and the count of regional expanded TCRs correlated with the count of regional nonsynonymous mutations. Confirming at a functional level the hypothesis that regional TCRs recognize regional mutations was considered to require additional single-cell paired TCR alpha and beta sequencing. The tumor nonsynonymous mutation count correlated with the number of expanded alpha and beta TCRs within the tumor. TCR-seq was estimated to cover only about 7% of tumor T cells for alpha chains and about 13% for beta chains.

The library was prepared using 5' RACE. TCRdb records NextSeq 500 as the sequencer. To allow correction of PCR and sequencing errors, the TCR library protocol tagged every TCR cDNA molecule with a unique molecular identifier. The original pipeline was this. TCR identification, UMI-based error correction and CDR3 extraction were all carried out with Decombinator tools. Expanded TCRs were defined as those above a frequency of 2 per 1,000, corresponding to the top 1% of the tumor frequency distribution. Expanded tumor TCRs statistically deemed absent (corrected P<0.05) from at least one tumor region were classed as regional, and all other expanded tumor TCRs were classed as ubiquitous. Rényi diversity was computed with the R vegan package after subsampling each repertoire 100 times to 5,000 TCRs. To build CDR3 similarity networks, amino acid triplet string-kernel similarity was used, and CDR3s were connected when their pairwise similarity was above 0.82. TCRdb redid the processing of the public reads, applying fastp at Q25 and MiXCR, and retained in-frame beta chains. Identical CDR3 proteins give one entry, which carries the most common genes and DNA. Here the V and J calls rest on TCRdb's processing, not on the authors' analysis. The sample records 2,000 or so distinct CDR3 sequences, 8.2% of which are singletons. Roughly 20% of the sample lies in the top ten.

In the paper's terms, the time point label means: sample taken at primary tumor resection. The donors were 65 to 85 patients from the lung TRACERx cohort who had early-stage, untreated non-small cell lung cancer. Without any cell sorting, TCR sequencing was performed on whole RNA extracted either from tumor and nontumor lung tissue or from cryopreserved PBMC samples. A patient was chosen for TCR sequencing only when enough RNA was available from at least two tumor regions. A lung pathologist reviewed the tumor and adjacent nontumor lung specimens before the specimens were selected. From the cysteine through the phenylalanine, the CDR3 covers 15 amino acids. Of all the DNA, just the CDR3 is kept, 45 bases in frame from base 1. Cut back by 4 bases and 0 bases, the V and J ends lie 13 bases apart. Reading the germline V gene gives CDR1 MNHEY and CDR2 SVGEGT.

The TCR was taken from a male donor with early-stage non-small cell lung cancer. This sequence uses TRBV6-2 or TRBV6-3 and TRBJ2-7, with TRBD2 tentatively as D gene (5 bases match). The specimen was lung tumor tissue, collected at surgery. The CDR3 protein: CASSLGVLSSYEQYF. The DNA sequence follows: TGTGCCAGCAGTTTGGGAGTCCTGAGCTCCTACGAGCAGTACTTC.